The entry below describes one T cell receptor (beta chain). Antigen: not known. These data are taken from a study of T cell repertoires in cytomegalovirus infection. Across the study: A matching HLA type, together with CMV infection, was signaled by public TCR beta signatures. General study results and limits: Cumulative public TCR beta family frequency identified carriers of CMV plus the relevant HLA.

In TCRdb, the reads were re-called with MiXCR into one record per CDR3 protein. The sample carries 600,000 to 800,000 distinct CDR3 sequences, roughly 26% recorded once. CDR3 size: 18 residues. V lost 1 base and J lost 5; bases outside the gene matches: 15. Germline V gives CDR1 DFQATT, CDR2 SNEGSKA (reference sequence). This rearrangement joins TRBV20-1 to TRBJ2-3, with TRBD1 matching over 10 bases. The sequencing sample was made of CD8+ T cells from PBMCs. This TCR was sampled from a human donor in good health (CMV status not recorded). Some clones in this sample may be carry-over from other donors' samples. Here the CDR3 DNA reads TGCAGTGCTAGAGCTGTGGACAGGGGGATCCGGGGGAGAGATACGCAGTATTTT. Translation gives CSARAVDRGIRGRDTQYF.